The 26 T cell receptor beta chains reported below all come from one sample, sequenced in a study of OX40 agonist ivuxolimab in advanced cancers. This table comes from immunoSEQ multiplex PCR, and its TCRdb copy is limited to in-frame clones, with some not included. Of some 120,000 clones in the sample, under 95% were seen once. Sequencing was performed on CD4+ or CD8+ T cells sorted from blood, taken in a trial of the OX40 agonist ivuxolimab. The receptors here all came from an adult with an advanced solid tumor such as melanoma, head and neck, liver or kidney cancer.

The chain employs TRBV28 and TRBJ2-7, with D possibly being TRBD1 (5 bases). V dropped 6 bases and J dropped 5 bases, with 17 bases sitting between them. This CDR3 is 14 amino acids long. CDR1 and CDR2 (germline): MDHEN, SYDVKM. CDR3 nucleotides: TGTGCCAGCAGCACTCCTCAGGGTCGCAACGAGCAGTACTTC. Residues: CASSTPQGRNEQYF.

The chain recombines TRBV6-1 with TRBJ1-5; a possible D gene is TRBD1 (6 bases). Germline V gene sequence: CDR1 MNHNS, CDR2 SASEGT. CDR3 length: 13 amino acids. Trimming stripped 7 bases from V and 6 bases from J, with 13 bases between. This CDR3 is CASIYREGQPQHF. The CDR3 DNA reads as TGTGCCAGCATCTACAGGGAAGGTCAGCCCCAGCATTTT.

The CDR3 sequence: CASARRGTDTQYF. CDR3 nucleotides: TGTGCCAGTGCTCGGAGAGGGACAGATACGCAGTATTTT. The rearrangement uses TRBV19 and TRBJ2-3; possible D gene TRBD2, 5 bases. Germline V lookup: CDR1 LNHDA, CDR2 SQIVND (reference sequence). Deletions cut 8 bases from V and 3 bases from J, with 12 bases between. The CDR3 loop spans 13 amino acids.

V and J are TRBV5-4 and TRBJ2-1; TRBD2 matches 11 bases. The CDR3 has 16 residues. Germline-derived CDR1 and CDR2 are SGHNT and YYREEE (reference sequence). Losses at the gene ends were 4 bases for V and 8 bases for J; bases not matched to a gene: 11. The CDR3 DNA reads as TGTGCCAGCAGCCCAAAACTAGCGGGAGTATCAGATGAGCAGTTCTTC. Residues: CASSPKLAGVSDEQFF.

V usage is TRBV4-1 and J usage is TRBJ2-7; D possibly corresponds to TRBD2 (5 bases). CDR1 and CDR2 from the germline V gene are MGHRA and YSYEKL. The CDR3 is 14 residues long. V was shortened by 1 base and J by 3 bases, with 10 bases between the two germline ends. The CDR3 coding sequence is TGCGCCAGCAGCCAAGGGACTTCGGGCTACGAGCAGTACTTC. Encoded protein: CASSQGTSGYEQYF.

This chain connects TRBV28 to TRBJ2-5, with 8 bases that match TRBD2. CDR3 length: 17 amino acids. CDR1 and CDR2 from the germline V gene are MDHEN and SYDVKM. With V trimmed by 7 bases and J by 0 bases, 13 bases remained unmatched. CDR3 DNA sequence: TGTGCCAGCAATCCAGCGGGGGCAAAAGGGAACCAAGAGACCCAGTACTTC. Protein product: CASNPAGAKGNQETQYF.

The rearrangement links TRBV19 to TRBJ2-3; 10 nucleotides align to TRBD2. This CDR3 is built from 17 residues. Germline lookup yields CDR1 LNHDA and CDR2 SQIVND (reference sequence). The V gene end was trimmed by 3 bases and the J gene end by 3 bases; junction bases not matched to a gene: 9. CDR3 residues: CASSMYTSGVITDTQYF. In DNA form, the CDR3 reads TGTGCCAGTAGTATGTACACTAGCGGGGTTATAACAGATACGCAGTATTTT.

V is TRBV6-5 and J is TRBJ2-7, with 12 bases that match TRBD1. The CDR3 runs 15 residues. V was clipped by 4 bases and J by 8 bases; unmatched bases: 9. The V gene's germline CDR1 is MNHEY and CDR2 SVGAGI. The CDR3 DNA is TGTGCCAGCAGTTCGTCCCGGGACAGGGGGCGCAAGCAGTACTTC. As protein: CASSSSRDRGRKQYF.

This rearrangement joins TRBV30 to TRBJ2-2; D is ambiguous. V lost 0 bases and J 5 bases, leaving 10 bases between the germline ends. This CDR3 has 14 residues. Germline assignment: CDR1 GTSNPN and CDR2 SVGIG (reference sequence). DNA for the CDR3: TGTGCCTGGAGTGTGGGATCCGGGACCGGGGAGCTGTTTTTT. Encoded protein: CAWSVGSGTGELFF.

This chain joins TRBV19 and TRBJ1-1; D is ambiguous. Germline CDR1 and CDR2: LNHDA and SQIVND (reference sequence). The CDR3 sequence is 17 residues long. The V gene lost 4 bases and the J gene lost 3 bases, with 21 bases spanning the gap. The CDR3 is CASSTTLGLVVDTEAFF. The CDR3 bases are TGTGCCAGTAGTACCACTCTCGGCCTCGTGGTGGACACTGAAGCTTTCTTT.

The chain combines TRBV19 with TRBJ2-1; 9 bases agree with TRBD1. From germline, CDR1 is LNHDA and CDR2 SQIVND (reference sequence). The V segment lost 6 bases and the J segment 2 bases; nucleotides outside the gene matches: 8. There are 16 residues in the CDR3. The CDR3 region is CASRDGTGKTYNEQFF. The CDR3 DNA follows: TGTGCCAGTAGGGACGGGACAGGGAAGACCTACAATGAGCAGTTCTTC.

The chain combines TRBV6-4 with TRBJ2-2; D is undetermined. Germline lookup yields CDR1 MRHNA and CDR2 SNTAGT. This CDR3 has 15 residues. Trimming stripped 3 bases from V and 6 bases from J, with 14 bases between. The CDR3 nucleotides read TGTGCCAGCAGTGAGCTGGGAAATAGTCCCGGGGAGCTGTTTTTT. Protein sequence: CASSELGNSPGELFF.

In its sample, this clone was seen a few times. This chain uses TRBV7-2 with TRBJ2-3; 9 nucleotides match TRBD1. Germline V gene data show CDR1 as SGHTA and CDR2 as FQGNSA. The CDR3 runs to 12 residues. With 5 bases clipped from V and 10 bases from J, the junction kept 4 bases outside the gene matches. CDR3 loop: CASSGRDRAQYF. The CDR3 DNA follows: TGTGCCAGCAGCGGCCGGGACAGGGCGCAGTATTTT.

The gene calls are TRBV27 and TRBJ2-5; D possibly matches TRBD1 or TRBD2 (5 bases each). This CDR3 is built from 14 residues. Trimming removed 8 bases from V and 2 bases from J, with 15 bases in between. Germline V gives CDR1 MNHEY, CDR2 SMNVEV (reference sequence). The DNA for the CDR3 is TGTGCCAGCGCCGACGGGGCTGAGCAAGAGACCCAGTACTTC. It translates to CASADGAEQETQYF.

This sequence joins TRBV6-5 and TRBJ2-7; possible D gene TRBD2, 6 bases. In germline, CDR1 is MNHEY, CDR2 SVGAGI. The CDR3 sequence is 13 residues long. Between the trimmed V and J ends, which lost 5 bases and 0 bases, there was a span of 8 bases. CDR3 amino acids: CASSLSGSYEQYF. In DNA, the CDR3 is TGTGCCAGCAGTCTTAGCGGCTCCTACGAGCAGTACTTC.

CDR3 in DNA: TGTGCCAGCAGCCCGACTAGCGGGAGCTCTCCCTACGAGCAGTACTTC. Amino acids: CASSPTSGSSPYEQYF. This chain connects TRBV7-2 to TRBJ2-7; 12 bases align to TRBD2. The CDR3 has 16 residues. Germline-derived CDR1 and CDR2 are SGHTA and FQGNSA. V was pared by 5 bases and J by 2 bases, with 7 bases of the junction left unmatched.

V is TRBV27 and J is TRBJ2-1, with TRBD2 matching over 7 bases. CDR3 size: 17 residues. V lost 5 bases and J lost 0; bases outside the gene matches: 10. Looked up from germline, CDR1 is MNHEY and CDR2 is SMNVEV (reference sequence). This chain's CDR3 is CASSPPLGGSSYNEQFF. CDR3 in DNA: TGTGCCAGCAGTCCCCCCCTTGGCGGGAGCTCCTACAATGAGCAGTTCTTC.

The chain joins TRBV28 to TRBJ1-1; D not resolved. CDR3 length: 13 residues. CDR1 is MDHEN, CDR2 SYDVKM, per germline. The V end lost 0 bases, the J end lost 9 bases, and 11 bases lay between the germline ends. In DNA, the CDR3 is TGTGCCAGCAGTTTATGGGCCGAAAATAAAGCTTTCTTT. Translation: CASSLWAENKAFF.

The CDR3 DNA follows: TGTGCCAGCAGCTTAACGCGGGAGGGCCCGAACACCGGGGAGCTGTTTTTT. Its translation: CASSLTREGPNTGELFF. The chain uses TRBV9 and TRBJ2-2; 9 nucleotides line up with TRBD2. Germline V gene sequence: CDR1 SGDLS, CDR2 YYNGEE. Trimming cost V 4 bases and J 0 bases; bases outside gene matches: 7. This CDR3 is built from 17 residues.

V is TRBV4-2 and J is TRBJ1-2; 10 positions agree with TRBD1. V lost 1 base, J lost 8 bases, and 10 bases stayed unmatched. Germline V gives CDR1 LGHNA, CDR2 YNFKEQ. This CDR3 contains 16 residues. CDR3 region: CASSQAATGGVKGYTF. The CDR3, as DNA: TGTGCCAGCAGCCAAGCCGCGACAGGGGGCGTCAAGGGCTACACCTTC.

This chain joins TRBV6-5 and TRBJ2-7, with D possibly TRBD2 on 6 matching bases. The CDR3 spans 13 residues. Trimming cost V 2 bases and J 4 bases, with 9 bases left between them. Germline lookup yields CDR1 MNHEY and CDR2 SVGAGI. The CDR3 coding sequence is TGTGCCAGCAGTTACGCAGGGACTTACGAGCAGTACTTC. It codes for CASSYAGTYEQYF.

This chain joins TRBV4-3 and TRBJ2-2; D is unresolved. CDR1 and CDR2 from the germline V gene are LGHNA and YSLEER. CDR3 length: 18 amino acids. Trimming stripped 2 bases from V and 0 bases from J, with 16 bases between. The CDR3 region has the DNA TGCGCCAGCAGCCAACCTCCAGCTACCATCCCGAACACCGGGGAGCTGTTTTTT. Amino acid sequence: CASSQPPATIPNTGELFF.

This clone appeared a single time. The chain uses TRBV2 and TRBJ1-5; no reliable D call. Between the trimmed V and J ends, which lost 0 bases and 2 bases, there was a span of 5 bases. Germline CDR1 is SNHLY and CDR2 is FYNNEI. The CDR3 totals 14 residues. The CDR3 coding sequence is TGTGCCAGCAGTGAAGCGCTGCGCAATCAGCCCCAGCATTTT. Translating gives CASSEALRNQPQHF.

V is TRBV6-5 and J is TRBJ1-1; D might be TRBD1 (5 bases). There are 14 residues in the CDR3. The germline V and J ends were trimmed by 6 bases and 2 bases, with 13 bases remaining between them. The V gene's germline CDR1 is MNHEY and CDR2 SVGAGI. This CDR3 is CASRPFDSNTEAFF. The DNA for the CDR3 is TGTGCCAGCAGACCCTTCGACAGTAACACTGAAGCTTTCTTT.

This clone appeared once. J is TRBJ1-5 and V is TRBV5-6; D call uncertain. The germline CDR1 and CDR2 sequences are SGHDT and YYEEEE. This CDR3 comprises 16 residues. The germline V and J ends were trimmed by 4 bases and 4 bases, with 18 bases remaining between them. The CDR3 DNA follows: TGTGCCAGCAGCCTTAACACGGAACAGCGTAATCAGCCCCAGCATTTT. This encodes CASSLNTEQRNQPQHF.

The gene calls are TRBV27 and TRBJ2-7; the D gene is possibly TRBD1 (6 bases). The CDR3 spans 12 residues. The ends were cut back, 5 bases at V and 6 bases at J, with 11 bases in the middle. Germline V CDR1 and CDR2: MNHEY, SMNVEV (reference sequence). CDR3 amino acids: CASSPQGGEQYF. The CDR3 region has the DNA TGTGCCAGCAGTCCACAGGGTGGCGAGCAGTACTTC.